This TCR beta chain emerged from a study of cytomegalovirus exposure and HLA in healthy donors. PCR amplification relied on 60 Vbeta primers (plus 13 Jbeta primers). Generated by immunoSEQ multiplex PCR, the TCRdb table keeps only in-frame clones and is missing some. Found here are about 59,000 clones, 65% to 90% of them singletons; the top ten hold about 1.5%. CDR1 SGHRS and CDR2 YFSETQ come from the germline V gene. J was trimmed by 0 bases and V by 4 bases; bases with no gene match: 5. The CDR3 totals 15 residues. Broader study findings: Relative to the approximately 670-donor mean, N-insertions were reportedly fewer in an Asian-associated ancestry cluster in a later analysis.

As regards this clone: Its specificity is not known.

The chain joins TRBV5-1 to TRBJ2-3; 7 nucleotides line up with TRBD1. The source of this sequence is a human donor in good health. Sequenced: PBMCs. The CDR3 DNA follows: TGCGCCAGCAGCCTACGGACAGGAAGCACAGATACGCAGTATTTT. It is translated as CASSLRTGSTDTQYF.